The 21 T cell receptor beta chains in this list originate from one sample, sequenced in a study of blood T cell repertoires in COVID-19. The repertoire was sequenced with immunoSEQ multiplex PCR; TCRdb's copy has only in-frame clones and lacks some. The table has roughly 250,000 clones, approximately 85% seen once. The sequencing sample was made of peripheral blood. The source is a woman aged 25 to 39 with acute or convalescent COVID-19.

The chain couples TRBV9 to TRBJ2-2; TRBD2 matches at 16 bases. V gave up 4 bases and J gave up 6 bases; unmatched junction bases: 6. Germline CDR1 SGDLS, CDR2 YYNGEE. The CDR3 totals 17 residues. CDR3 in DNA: TGTGCCAGCAGCACGGGACTAGCGGGAGGGCCGCCCGGGGAGCTGTTTTTT. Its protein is CASSTGLAGGPPGELFF. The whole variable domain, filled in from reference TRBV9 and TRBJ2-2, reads DSGVTQTPKHLITATGQRVTLRCSPRSGDLSVYWYQQSLDQGLQFLIQYYNGEERAKGNILERFSAQQFPDLHSELNLSSLELGDSALYFCASSTGLAGGPPGELFFGEGSRLTVL.

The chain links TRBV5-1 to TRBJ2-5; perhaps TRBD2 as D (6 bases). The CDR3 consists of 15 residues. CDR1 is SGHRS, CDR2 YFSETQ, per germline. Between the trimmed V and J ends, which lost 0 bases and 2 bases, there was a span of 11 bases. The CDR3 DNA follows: TGCGCCAGCAGCTTGGTTCCAGGGAGGCAAGAGACCCAGTACTTC. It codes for CASSLVPGRQETQYF.

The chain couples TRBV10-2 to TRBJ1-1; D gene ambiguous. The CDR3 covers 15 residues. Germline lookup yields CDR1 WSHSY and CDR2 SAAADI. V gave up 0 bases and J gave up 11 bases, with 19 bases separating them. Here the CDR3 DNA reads TGCGCCAGCAGTGAGTCGAGTTTTGTGGGGAGGGAGGCTTTCTTT. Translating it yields CASSESSFVGREAFF.

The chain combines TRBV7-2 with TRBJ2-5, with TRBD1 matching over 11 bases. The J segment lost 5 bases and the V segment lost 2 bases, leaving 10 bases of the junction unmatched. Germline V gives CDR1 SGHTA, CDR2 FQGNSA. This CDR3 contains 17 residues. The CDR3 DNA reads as TGTGCCAGCAGCTTACGCGGACAGGGGGCGCAAAAGGAGACCCAGTACTTC. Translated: CASSLRGQGAQKETQYF.

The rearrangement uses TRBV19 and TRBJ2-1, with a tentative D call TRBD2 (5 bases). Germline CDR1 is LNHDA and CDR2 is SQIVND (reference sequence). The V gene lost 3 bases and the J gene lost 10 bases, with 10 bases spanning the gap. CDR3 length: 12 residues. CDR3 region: CASSMRAREQFF. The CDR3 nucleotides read TGTGCCAGTAGTATGAGGGCGAGGGAGCAGTTCTTC.

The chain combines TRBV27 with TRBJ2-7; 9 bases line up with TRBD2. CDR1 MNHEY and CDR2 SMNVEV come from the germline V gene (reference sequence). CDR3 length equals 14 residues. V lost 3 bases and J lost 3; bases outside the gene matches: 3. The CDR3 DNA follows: TGTGCCAGCAGTTTTAGTAGCGGGGGCTACGAGCAGTACTTC. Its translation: CASSFSSGGYEQYF.

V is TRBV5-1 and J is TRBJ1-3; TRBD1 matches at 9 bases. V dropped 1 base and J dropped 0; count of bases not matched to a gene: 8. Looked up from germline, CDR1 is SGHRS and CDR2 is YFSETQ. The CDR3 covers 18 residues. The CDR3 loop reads CASSLWGQGTTSGNTIYF. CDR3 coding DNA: TGCGCCAGCAGCTTGTGGGGACAGGGAACTACCTCTGGAAACACCATATATTTT.

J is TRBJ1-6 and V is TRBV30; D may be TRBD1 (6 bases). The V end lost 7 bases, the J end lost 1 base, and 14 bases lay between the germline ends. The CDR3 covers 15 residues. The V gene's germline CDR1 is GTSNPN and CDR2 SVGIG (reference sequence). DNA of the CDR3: TGTGCCTACCGACAGGAAATTTCCTATAATTCACCCCTCCACTTT. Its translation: CAYRQEISYNSPLHF.

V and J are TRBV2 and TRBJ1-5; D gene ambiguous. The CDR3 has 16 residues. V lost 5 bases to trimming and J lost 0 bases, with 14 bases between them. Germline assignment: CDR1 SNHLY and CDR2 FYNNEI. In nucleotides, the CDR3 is TGTGCCAGCAGTCACTCGGACGGGGTTAGCAATCAGCCCCAGCATTTT. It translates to CASSHSDGVSNQPQHF.

This CDR3 reads CASSLVSGSEQFF. The CDR3 region has the DNA TGTGCCAGCAGCTTGGTTAGCGGGAGCGAGCAGTTCTTC. The chain links TRBV7-2 to TRBJ2-1; the match to TRBD2 covers 9 bases. Trimming took 3 bases from V and 10 from J; bases not matched to a gene: 4. This CDR3 spans 13 amino acids. The germline gives CDR1 SGHTA, CDR2 FQGNSA. The full variable domain, its missing parts supplied by reference TRBV7-2 and TRBJ2-1, is GAGVSQSPSNKVTEKGKDVELRCDPISGHTALYWYRQSLGQGLEFLIYFQGNSAPDKSGLPSDRFSAERTGGSVSTLTIQRTQQEDSAVYLCASSLVSGSEQFFGPGTRLTVL.

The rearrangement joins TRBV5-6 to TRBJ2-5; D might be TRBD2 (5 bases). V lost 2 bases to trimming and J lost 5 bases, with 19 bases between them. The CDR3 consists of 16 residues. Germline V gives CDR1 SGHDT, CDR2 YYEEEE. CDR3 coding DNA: TGTGCCAGCAGCTTTAGAAGACGGGTGCGCGGGGAGACCCAGTACTTC. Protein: CASSFRRRVRGETQYF.

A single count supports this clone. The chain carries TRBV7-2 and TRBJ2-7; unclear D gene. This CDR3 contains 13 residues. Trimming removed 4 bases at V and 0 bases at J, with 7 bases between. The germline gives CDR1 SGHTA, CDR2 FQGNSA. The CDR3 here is CASSSLSSYEQYF. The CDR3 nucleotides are TGTGCCAGCAGCTCCCTTAGCTCCTACGAGCAGTACTTC.

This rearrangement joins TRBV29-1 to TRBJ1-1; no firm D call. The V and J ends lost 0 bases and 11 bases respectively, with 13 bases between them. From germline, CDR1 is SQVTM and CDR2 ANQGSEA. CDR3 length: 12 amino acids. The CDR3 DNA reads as TGCAGCGTTGAAGATCCCCTCTTAGTGGCTTTCTTT. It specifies CSVEDPLLVAFF.

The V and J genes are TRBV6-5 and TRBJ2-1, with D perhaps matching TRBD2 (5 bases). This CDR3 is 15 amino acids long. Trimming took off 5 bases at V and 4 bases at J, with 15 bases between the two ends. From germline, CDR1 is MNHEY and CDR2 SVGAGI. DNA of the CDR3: TGTGCCAGCAGTCCCGGGGTACAAAGATACAATGAGCAGTTCTTC. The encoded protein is CASSPGVQRYNEQFF.

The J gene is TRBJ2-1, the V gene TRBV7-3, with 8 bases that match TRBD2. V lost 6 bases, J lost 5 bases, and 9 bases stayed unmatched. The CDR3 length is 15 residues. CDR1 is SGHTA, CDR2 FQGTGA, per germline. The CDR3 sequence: CASSRAGDGNNEQFF. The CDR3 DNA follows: TGTGCCAGCAGTCGAGCGGGAGATGGGAACAATGAGCAGTTCTTC. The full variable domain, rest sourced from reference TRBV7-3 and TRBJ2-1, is GAGVSQTPSNKVTEKGKYVELRCDPISGHTALYWYRQSLGQGPEFLIYFQGTGAADDSGLPNDRFFAVRPEGSVSTLKIQRTERGDSAVYLCASSRAGDGNNEQFFGPGTRLTVL.

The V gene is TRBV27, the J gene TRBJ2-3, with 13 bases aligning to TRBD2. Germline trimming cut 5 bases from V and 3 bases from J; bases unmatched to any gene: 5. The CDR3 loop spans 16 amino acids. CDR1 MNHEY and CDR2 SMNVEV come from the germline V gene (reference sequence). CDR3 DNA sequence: TGTGCCAGCAGTCGTTGGACTAGCGGGAGTACAGATACGCAGTATTTT. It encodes CASSRWTSGSTDTQYF.

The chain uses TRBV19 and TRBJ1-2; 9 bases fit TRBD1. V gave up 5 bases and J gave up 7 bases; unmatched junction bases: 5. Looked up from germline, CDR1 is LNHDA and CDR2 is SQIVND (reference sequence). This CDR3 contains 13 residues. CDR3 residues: CASSSGQGGGYTF. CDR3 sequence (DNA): TGTGCCAGTAGTTCGGGACAGGGTGGTGGCTACACCTTC.

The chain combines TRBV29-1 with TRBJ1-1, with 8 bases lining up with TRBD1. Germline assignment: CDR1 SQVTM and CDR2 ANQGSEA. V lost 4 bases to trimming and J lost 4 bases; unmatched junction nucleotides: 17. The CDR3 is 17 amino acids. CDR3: CSVGTPISGQGITEAFF. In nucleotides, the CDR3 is TGCAGCGTTGGTACACCCATCTCCGGACAGGGAATCACTGAAGCTTTCTTT.

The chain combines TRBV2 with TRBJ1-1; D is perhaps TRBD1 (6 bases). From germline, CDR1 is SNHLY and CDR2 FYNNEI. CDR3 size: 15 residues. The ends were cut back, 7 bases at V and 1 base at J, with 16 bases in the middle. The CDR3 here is CASKHRESRNTEAFF. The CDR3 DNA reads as TGTGCCAGCAAACACAGGGAGAGTAGGAACACTGAAGCTTTCTTT.

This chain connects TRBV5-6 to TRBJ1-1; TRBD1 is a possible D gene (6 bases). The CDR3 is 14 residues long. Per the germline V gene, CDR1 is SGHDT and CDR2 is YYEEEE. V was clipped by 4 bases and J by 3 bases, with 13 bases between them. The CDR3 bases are TGTGCCAGCAGCCCCCTCCGACAGGACACTGAAGCTTTCTTT. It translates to CASSPLRQDTEAFF.

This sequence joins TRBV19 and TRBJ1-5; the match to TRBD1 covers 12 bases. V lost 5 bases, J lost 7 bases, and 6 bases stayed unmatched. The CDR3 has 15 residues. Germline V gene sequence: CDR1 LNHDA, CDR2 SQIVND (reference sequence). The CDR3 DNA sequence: TGTGCCAGTAGTGTCTCCGGGACAGGGGGCCAGCCCCAGCATTTT. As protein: CASSVSGTGGQPQHF.